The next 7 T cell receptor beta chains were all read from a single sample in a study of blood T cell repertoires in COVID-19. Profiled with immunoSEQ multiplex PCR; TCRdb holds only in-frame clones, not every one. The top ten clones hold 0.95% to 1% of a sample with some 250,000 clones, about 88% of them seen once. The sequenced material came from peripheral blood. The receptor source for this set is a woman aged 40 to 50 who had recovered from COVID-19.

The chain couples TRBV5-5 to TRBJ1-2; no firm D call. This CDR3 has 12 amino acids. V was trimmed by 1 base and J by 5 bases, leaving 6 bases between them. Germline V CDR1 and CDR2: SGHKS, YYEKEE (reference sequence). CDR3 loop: CASSLTGYGYTF. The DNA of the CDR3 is TGTGCCAGCAGCTTGACGGGGTATGGCTACACCTTC.

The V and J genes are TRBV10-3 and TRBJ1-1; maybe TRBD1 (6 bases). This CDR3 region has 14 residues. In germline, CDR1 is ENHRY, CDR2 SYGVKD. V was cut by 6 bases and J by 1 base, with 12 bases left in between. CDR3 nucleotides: TGTGCCATCAGGGGGGCCTTACCGAACACTGAAGCTTTCTTT. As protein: CAIRGALPNTEAFF.

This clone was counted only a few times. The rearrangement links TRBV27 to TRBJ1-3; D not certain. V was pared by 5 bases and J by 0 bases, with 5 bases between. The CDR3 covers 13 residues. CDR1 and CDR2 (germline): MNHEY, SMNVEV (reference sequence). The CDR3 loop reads CASSRVSGNTIYF. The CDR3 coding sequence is TGTGCCAGCAGTCGGGTCTCTGGAAACACCATATATTTT.

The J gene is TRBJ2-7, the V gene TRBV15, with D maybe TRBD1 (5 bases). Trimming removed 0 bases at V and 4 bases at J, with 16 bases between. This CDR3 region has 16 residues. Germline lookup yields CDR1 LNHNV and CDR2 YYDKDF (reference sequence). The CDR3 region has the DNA TGTGCCACCAGCAGAGATCTCCCTAAAAGGGGTTACGAGCAGTACTTC. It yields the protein CATSRDLPKRGYEQYF.

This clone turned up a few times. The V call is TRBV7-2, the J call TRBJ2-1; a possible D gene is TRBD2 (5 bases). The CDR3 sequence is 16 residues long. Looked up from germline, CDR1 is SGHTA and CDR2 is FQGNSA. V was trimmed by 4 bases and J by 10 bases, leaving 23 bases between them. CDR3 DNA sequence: TGTGCCAGCAGCTCTCCTCCCGATTCTCCCAGAGGGGAGCAGTTCTTC. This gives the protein CASSSPPDSPRGEQFF.

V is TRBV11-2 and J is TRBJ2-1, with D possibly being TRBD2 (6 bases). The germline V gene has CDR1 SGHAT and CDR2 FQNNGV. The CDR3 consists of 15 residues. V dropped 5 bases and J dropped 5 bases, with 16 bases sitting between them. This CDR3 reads CASSPQVGGNNEQFF. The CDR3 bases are TGTGCCAGCAGCCCCCAAGTGGGGGGAAACAATGAGCAGTTCTTC.

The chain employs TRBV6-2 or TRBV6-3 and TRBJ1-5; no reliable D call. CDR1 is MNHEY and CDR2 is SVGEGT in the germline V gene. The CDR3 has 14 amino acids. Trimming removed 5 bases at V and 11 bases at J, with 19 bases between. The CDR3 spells CASSEGPAFFAQHF. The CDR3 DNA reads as TGTGCCAGCAGTGAGGGCCCCGCCTTCTTCGCCCAGCATTTT.